The 10 T cell receptor beta chains below all came from one sample that was sequenced in a study of Ad26.COV2.S vaccination and SARS-CoV-2 variants. Sequenced by immunoSEQ multiplex PCR; TCRdb stores in-frame clones only, minus some. This table has roughly 140,000 clones, about nine tenths appearing once. The sample here was peripheral blood, taken after recovery from COVID-19. Receptors originate from a human donor who had recovered from COVID-19.

V usage is TRBV27 and J usage is TRBJ2-1, with a weak D call TRBD2 (7 bases). Germline V CDR1 and CDR2: MNHEY, SMNVEV (reference sequence). This CDR3 is 14 amino acids long. Trimming removed 6 bases at V and 4 bases at J, with 13 bases between. The CDR3 reads CASRVAGAYNEQFF. The CDR3, as DNA: TGTGCCAGCAGGGTGGCGGGGGCGTACAATGAGCAGTTCTTC.

The rearrangement links TRBV6-6 to TRBJ1-1, with 9 bases lining up with TRBD1. Germline V gene data show CDR1 as MNHNY and CDR2 as SVGAGI (reference sequence). This CDR3 is built from 15 residues. The V gene end was trimmed by 11 bases and the J gene end by 2 bases; junction bases not matched to a gene: 12. The CDR3 DNA sequence: TGTGCCGGAGCGGGACAGGGACCTATCAACACTGAAGCTTTCTTT. Translated: CAGAGQGPINTEAFF.

The V call is TRBV20-1, the J call TRBJ2-7; D not resolved. This CDR3 contains 11 residues. CDR1 DFQATT and CDR2 SNEGSKA come from the germline V gene (reference sequence). The V end lost 3 bases, the J end lost 5 bases, and 8 bases lay between the germline ends. The CDR3 loop is CSASRRDEQYF. As DNA, the CDR3 is TGCAGTGCTAGTCGACGGGACGAGCAGTACTTC.

J is TRBJ2-1 and V is TRBV6-6, with TRBD1 identical over 8 bases. The CDR3 runs to 15 residues. Germline V gene lookup returns CDR1 MNHNY and CDR2 SVGAGI (reference sequence). V trimming: 4 bases; J trimming: 3 bases; junction bases outside the gene matches: 5. For the CDR3, the DNA is TGTGCCAGCAGTTCGACAGGGGATCGCTACAATGAGCAGTTCTTC. Translated: CASSSTGDRYNEQFF.

This clone occurred once. The chain uses TRBV12-3 or TRBV12-4 and TRBJ2-5, with D unresolved. V was shortened by 5 bases and J by 4 bases, with 11 bases between the two germline ends. The CDR3 has 13 amino acids. The CDR3 here is CASSPPLGETQYF. The CDR3 bases are TGTGCCAGCAGTCCCCCCTTGGGAGAGACCCAGTACTTC.

The rearrangement links TRBV5-4 to TRBJ1-1, with a tentative D call TRBD1 (6 bases). Germline V gene lookup returns CDR1 SGHNT and CDR2 YYREEE (reference sequence). This CDR3 has 14 amino acids. V was clipped by 2 bases and J by 1 base, with 9 bases between them. The CDR3 coding sequence is TGTGCCAGCAGCTTACAGGGTGCGAACACTGAAGCTTTCTTT. It is translated as CASSLQGANTEAFF.

This clone was counted a few times. This chain links TRBV11-3 with TRBJ2-1, with D possibly TRBD1 on 6 matching bases. The CDR3 is 14 amino acids. Trimming removed 5 bases at V and 8 bases at J, with 16 bases between. The germline CDR1 and CDR2 sequences are SGHNT and YENEEA. The CDR3, as DNA: TGTGCCAGCAGCCAGAGAGGGGGATTCGATGAGCAGTTCTTC. It codes for CASSQRGGFDEQFF.

This CDR3 is CASTTGYNEQFF. In DNA, the CDR3 is TGTGCCAGTACAACAGGGTATAATGAGCAGTTCTTC. V and J are TRBV27 and TRBJ2-1; D is perhaps TRBD1 (6 bases). Trimming shortened V by 9 bases and J by 7 bases, and 13 bases separated the two germline ends. The CDR3 length is 12 residues. CDR1 is MNHEY and CDR2 is SMNVEV in the germline V gene (reference sequence).

The genes are TRBV2 and TRBJ1-6; TRBD1 might be the D (6 bases). Germline V gene sequence: CDR1 SNHLY, CDR2 FYNNEI. The CDR3 runs 15 residues. V lost 4 bases and J 7 bases, leaving 14 bases between the germline ends. This chain's CDR3 is CASSASRTVNSPLHF. The DNA of the CDR3 is TGTGCCAGCAGTGCATCGCGGACAGTAAATTCACCCCTCCACTTT.

This chain joins TRBV5-5 and TRBJ2-7, with D unresolved. CDR1 is SGHKS, CDR2 YYEKEE, per germline (reference sequence). This CDR3 has 14 amino acids. V gave up 5 bases and J gave up 5 bases, with 17 bases separating them. The CDR3 region is CASRGGQAPNEQYF. The CDR3 DNA sequence: TGTGCCAGCAGAGGTGGTCAAGCTCCTAACGAGCAGTACTTC.